This TCR beta chain is from a study of blood T cells in healthy people across ages. General study findings and limits: Older age went with lower TCR beta diversity per million T cells, in a roughly linear way. Diversity figures based on one million T cells were deemed too low. In the absence of known donor CMV status, changes in expanded clonotypes were possibly confounded.

Comments on this clonotype: As yet, its antigen is unknown. Compared with germline, one end of the junction differs, possibly owing to a read error.

It was with a sample-barcoded 5' primer and a J-beta primer mix that a second PCR of roughly 7 to 12 cycles was run. TCRdb recomputed calls from the 5' RACE reads with MiXCR, one row per CDR3 protein. The sample has more than 650,000 distinct CDR3 sequences, approximately 21% seen once. Healthy Caucasian individuals from Russia aged about 6 to 95 served as donors. The CDR3 consists of 14 residues. Per germline, CDR1 SNHLY and CDR2 FYNNEI. V gene TRBV2 combines with J gene TRBJ2-7; possible D gene TRBD2, 5 bases. The sample was blood. The TCR comes from a man in his 70s in good health. The CDR3 loop reads CASNEAPGTGKQYF. The CDR3 DNA reads TGTGCCAGCAATGAAGCCCCCGGAACGGGAAAGCAGTACTTC.